Sequencing of this TCR beta chain was carried out in a study of radiotherapy plus CTLA-4 blockade in lung cancer. Alongside CTLA-4 blockade with ipilimumab, patients with chemo-refractory metastatic non-small-cell lung cancer received focal radiation. Produced via immunoSEQ multiplex PCR; TCRdb's table is partial and in-frame only. This table holds some 38,000 clones, about 73% found once. Regarding this clone: What it recognizes is unknown.

Study-wide results and caveats: The authors reported that early blood T cell clone dynamics, with interferon-beta, best predicted response. Clones derived from tumor TCRs expanded in blood after radiotherapy plus ipilimumab.

Germline V gene data show CDR1 as MNHEY and CDR2 as SVGAGI. The CDR3 spans 15 residues. Trimming shortened V by 0 bases and J by 0 bases, and 8 bases separated the two germline ends. The chain couples TRBV6-5 to TRBJ1-1; D is uncertain. Sample: peripheral blood, taken from a patient treated with radiotherapy plus ipilimumab. The sequence came from a human donor with non-small cell lung cancer who had stable disease on radiotherapy plus ipilimumab. The CDR3 DNA reads as TGTGCCAGCAGTTACTCAGTCTGGGTGAACACTGAAGCTTTCTTT. It yields the protein CASSYSVWVNTEAFF.